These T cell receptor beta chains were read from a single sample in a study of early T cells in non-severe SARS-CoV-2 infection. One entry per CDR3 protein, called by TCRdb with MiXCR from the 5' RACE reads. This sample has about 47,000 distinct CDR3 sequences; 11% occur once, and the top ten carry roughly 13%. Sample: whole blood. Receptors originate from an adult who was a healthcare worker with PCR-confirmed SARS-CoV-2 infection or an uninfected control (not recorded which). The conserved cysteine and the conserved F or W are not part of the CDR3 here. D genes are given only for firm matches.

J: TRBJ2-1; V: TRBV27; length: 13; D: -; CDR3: ASRESPPFVSEQF
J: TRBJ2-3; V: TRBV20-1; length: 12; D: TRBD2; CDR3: SARDAGSRSGRH
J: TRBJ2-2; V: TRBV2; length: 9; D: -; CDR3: ASSISRELF
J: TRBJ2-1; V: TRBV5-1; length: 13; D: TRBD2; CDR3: ASSPGRGRENEQF
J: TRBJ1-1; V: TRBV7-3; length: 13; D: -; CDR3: ASSPWLFKPTEAF
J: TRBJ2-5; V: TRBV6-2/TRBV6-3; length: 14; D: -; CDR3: ASSSPSQGLERTQY
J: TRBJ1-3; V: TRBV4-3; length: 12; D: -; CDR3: ASSQDPVGNTIY
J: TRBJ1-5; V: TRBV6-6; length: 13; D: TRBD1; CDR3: ASRDRLSSNQPQH
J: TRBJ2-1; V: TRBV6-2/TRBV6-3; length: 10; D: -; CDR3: ASRRGHNEQF
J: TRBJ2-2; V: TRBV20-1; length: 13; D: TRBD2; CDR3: SAREAGSNTGELF
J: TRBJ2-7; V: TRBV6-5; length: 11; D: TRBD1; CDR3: ASRPRGFYEQY
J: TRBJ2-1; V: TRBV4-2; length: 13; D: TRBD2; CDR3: ASSQDRLARNEQF
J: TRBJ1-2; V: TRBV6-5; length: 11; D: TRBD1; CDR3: ASMGGDSYGYT
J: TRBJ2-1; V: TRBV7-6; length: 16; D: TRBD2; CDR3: ASSKNPSGSSSYNEQF
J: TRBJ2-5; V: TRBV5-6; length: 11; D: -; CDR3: ASSPGMGETQY
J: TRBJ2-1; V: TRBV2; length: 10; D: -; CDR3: ASRPTGNEQF